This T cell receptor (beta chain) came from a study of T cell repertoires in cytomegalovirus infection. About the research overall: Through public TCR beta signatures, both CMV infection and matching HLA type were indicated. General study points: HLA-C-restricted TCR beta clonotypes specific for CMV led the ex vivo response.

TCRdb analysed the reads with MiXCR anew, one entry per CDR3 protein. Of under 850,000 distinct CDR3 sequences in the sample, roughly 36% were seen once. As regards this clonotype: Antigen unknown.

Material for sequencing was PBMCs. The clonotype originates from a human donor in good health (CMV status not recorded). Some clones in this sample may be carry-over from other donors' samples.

The CDR3 protein is CASHRSGGAGNEQFF. DNA of the CDR3: TGTGCCAGCCACCGAAGTGGGGGGGCTGGAAATGAGCAGTTCTTC. The chain links TRBV28 to TRBJ2-1, with a possible D match to TRBD2 (7 bases). This CDR3 is built from 15 residues. V gave up 8 bases and J gave up 7 bases, with 21 bases separating them. CDR1 MDHEN and CDR2 SYDVKM come from the germline V gene.